What follows are 19 T cell receptor beta chains derived from one specimen sequenced in a study of T-cell reconstitution after alpha-beta-depleted transplantation in children. Unique molecular identifiers were incorporated into the prepared TCRbeta library. TCRdb fed the PCR reads into MiXCR, producing one record per CDR3 protein. This sample has 700,000 or so distinct CDR3 sequences; roughly 13% occur once, and the top ten carry 0.79%. The sample consisted of PBMCs, taken before TCRalphabeta/CD19-depleted stem cell transplant. These receptors were taken from a girl between 2 and 10 years old with congenital amegakaryocytic thrombocytopenia, due to receive a stem cell transplant.

This chain connects TRBV7-8 to TRBJ1-1; D is perhaps TRBD1 (6 bases). From germline, CDR1 is SGHVS and CDR2 FQNEAQ. The CDR3 consists of 15 residues. The V gene lost 5 bases and the J gene lost 4 bases, with 17 bases spanning the gap. CDR3 coding DNA: TGTGCCAGCAGCCCGACAGGATTTGTAAGCACTGAAGCTTTCTTT. Amino acid sequence: CASSPTGFVSTEAFF.

The rearrangement links TRBV19 to TRBJ2-1; 7 bases line up with TRBD1. From germline, CDR1 is LNHDA and CDR2 SQIVND (reference sequence). The trim removed 9 bases at V and 9 bases at J, leaving 20 bases unmatched. The CDR3 totals 16 residues. The CDR3 DNA is TGTGCCAGCAGGTTCCTGGGCAGGGGGTATGATAGTGAGCAGTTCTTC. Protein: CASRFLGRGYDSEQFF.

This clonotype came up many times. The V and J genes are TRBV12-3 or TRBV12-4 and TRBJ2-7; no clear D. V was clipped by 5 bases and J by 3 bases, with 14 bases between them. This CDR3 contains 14 residues. CDR3 coding DNA: TGTGCCAGCAGTCCGGTAGGATGGCGCTACGAGCAGTACTTC. This encodes CASSPVGWRYEQYF.

In its sample, this clonotype was seen many times. The J gene is TRBJ2-7, the V gene TRBV12-3 or TRBV12-4; D is unclear. V was shortened by 5 bases and J by 3 bases, with 20 bases between the two germline ends. The CDR3 extends over 16 amino acids. For the CDR3, the DNA is TGTGCCAGCAGTCCACTGAGTTGGGGAAATGACTACGAGCAGTACTTC. Translated, it gives CASSPLSWGNDYEQYF.

This clonotype was seen at least ten times. The chain carries TRBV20-1 and TRBJ2-1, with 9 bases that match TRBD1. Germline-derived CDR1 and CDR2 are DFQATT and SNEGSKA (reference sequence). Losses at the gene ends were 2 bases for V and 4 bases for J; bases not matched to a gene: 6. This CDR3 region has 15 residues. The DNA of the CDR3 is TGCAGTGCTAGAATATTGGGACAGGGATACAATGAGCAGTTCTTC. Its protein is CSARILGQGYNEQFF.

This clonotype came up a few times. The chain links TRBV5-1 to TRBJ2-1, with D possibly called TRBD1 or TRBD2 (5 bases each). This CDR3 contains 15 residues. Germline lookup yields CDR1 SGHRS and CDR2 YFSETQ. V was pared by 4 bases and J by 10 bases, with 21 bases between. The CDR3: CASSNRDPSTSEQFF. The CDR3 DNA follows: TGCGCCAGCAGCAACCGGGACCCCAGCACAAGCGAGCAGTTCTTC. The full variable domain, its missing parts supplied by reference TRBV5-1 and TRBJ2-1, is KAGVTQTPRYLIKTRGQQVTLSCSPISGHRSVSWYQQTPGQGLQFLFEYFSETQRNKGNFPGRFSGRQFSNSRSEMNVSTLELGDSALYLCASSNRDPSTSEQFFGPGTRLTVL.

J is TRBJ2-3 and V is TRBV5-1; no definite D call. The CDR3 runs 15 residues. Germline lookup yields CDR1 SGHRS and CDR2 YFSETQ. V shed 4 bases and J shed 3 bases, with 15 bases lying between them. CDR3 sequence (DNA): TGCGCCAGCAGCGTCCCGGGTGGGGAAACAGATACGCAGTATTTT. It translates to CASSVPGGETDTQYF.

This clonotype was seen at least ten times. This chain links TRBV29-1 with TRBJ2-7; 9 nucleotides align to TRBD1. The CDR3 is 14 amino acids. Germline-derived CDR1 and CDR2 are SQVTM and ANQGSEA. V trimming: 6 bases; J trimming: 2 bases; junction bases outside the gene matches: 8. Here the CDR3 DNA reads TGCAGCGTCCCGGGGGACAGGGCAACCTACGAGCAGTACTTC. Translated, it gives CSVPGDRATYEQYF.

This clonotype was counted many times. The CDR3 nucleotides read TGCGCCAGCAGCTGGGGACAGCGGAACACTGAAGCTTTCTTT. Translation: CASSWGQRNTEAFF. V gene TRBV5-1 combines with J gene TRBJ1-1; TRBD1 aligns across 7 bases. The CDR3 totals 14 residues. J lost 1 base, V lost 3 bases, and 3 bases had no gene match. Germline CDR1 and CDR2: SGHRS and YFSETQ.

This clonotype was seen repeatedly, ten times or more. The chain joins TRBV5-1 to TRBJ1-5; possibly TRBD1 for D (5 bases). CDR3 length: 15 amino acids. The V and J ends lost 2 bases and 2 bases respectively, with 11 bases between them. Germline V gives CDR1 SGHRS, CDR2 YFSETQ. CDR3 sequence (DNA): TGCGCCAGCAGCTTAACGGGGGAGGGCAATCAGCCCCAGCATTTT. Its translation: CASSLTGEGNQPQHF.

This chain uses TRBV14 with TRBJ2-1, with a tentative D call TRBD1 (6 bases). V dropped 0 bases and J dropped 10 bases, with 13 bases sitting between them. The germline gives CDR1 SGHDN, CDR2 FVKESK. The CDR3 runs to 14 residues. Here the CDR3 reads CASSQEFNQGEQFF. In nucleotides, the CDR3 is TGTGCCAGCAGCCAAGAGTTTAACCAGGGGGAGCAGTTCTTC.

This clonotype was observed a few times. The chain has TRBV20-1 and TRBJ2-3; the D gene is possibly TRBD2 (6 bases). The CDR3 runs 13 residues. Germline loops: CDR1 DFQATT, CDR2 SNEGSKA (reference sequence). V shed 5 bases and J shed 6 bases, with 15 bases lying between them. In DNA form, the CDR3 reads TGCAGTGCTGTCGGGGGTCTGGGGGATACGCAGTATTTT. Its translation: CSAVGGLGDTQYF.

This clonotype was counted at least ten times. The chain carries TRBV5-1 and TRBJ2-5; the D is unclear. The CDR3 loop spans 15 amino acids. Between the trimmed V and J ends, which lost 0 bases and 0 bases, there was a span of 9 bases. Germline-derived CDR1 and CDR2 are SGHRS and YFSETQ. The CDR3 region has the DNA TGCGCCAGCAGCTTGGGCGGCTACCACCAAGAGACCCAGTACTTC. Translation: CASSLGGYHQETQYF.

The V and J genes are TRBV12-3 or TRBV12-4 and TRBJ2-5; TRBD2 agrees at 10 bases. The CDR3 has 14 residues. The ends lost 8 bases at V and 5 bases at J; junction bases unmatched: 8. The DNA for the CDR3 is TGTGCCAGCGGTACTAGCGGGAATTCGGAGACCCAGTACTTC. Residues: CASGTSGNSETQYF.

This clonotype came up many times. This sequence joins TRBV20-1 and TRBJ2-1; D gene unclear. Germline CDR1 DFQATT, CDR2 SNEGSKA (reference sequence). The ends were cut back, 2 bases at V and 8 bases at J, with 28 bases in the middle. The CDR3 extends over 18 amino acids. The CDR3 is CSARKVPLSPEAYDEQFF. In DNA, the CDR3 is TGCAGTGCTAGAAAGGTGCCTCTATCCCCCGAAGCGTACGATGAGCAGTTCTTC.

This clonotype was counted between two and nine times. The genes are TRBV20-1 and TRBJ2-7; either TRBD1 or TRBD2 may supply D (5 bases each). The germline CDR1 and CDR2 sequences are DFQATT and SNEGSKA (reference sequence). The V end lost 5 bases, the J end lost 7 bases, and 15 bases lay between the germline ends. There are 12 residues in the CDR3. The CDR3 reads CSASGADWEQYF. CDR3 nucleotides: TGCAGTGCTTCCGGGGCGGACTGGGAGCAGTACTTC.

A few counts support this clonotype. The chain links TRBV3-1 to TRBJ2-2; D uncertain. Trimming left V 1 base short and J 5 bases short, with 14 bases between. There are 16 residues in the CDR3. Germline V CDR1 and CDR2: LGHDT, YNNKEL (reference sequence). The DNA of the CDR3 is TGTGCCAGCAGCCAAGCGGTAGGGATCGTTACCGGGGAGCTGTTTTTT. It codes for CASSQAVGIVTGELFF.

The sample holds many counts of this clonotype. The rearrangement links TRBV19 to TRBJ2-7; D not resolved. The V gene lost 3 bases and the J gene lost 2 bases, with 8 bases spanning the gap. The germline V gene has CDR1 LNHDA and CDR2 SQIVND (reference sequence). The CDR3 totals 13 residues. CDR3: CASSMRQAYEQYF. CDR3 nucleotides: TGTGCCAGTAGTATGAGGCAGGCCTACGAGCAGTACTTC. The full variable domain, completed using reference TRBV19 and TRBJ2-7, is DGGITQSPKYLFRKEGQNVTLSCEQNLNHDAMYWYRQDPGQGLRLIYYSQIVNDFQKGDIAEGYSVSREKKESFPLTVTSAQKNPTAFYLCASSMRQAYEQYFGPGTRLTVT.

This clonotype appeared many times. J is TRBJ1-5 and V is TRBV5-1; D gene unclear. Germline V gene lookup returns CDR1 SGHRS and CDR2 YFSETQ. This CDR3 comprises 14 residues. V dropped 4 bases and J dropped 0 bases, with 8 bases sitting between them. CDR3 in DNA: TGCGCCAGCAGCGAGGGCTATAGCAATCAGCCCCAGCATTTT. This sequence encodes CASSEGYSNQPQHF.